This T cell receptor (beta chain) was observed in a study of blood T cell repertoires in COVID-19 (dated by TCRdb to about 2020). With regard to the full study: Collaborator samples came from the United States, Italy and Spain and covered acute and convalescent phases of COVID-19. The prospective study material was composed of cDNA or gDNA derived from T cells, B-cell-depleted T cells, or PBMCs. Deeply sampled blood TCRbeta repertoires from subjects exposed to, actively infected with, or recovered from COVID-19 were included in the dataset. The repertoires were released in a freely available public database meant as a resource for research on the immune response to SARS-CoV-2. The samples were drawn from two sources: the first 160 participants of the ongoing ImmuneRACE study, and 1,000 to 1,500 subjects contributed by 6 global collaborators. A de-identified subject ID, COVID-19 status, age in years and sex were almost always included in the sample metadata. Where available, HLA class I and class II types were obtained from metadata supplied by the sample provider rather than from assay-based typing. Overall study outcomes, separate from this receptor: The quantity of clinical and demographic metadata differed by source and by participant and was supplied without curation.

Each collaborating institution followed its own protocols to collect whole blood in K2EDTA tubes. For TCRbeta analysis, collaborators shipped samples in one of three forms: frozen whole blood, isolated PBMCs, or DNA extracted from either of those sample types. Concerning this clone itself: The antigen it recognizes is unknown. No quality values exist for individual bases; no much larger clone is one base distant.

CDR1 and CDR2 are drawn from the germline V gene: SGHRS, YFSETQ. Ends trimmed: V by 4 bases, J by 8 bases; bases unmatched to a gene: 15. There are 16 amino acids in the CDR3, from cysteine to phenylalanine inclusive. Only the CDR3 DNA stays, 48 bases, in frame from base 1. The immunoSEQ Assay, a bias-controlled multiplex PCR, was used to amplify TCRbeta CDR3 regions from genomic DNA. In the original analysis: Nucleated cell counts per sample were estimated from amplification of reference gene primers within the assay. To quantify the absolute abundance of each unique TCRbeta CDR3 rearrangement, sequence reads were collapsed and filtered. Productive Simpson clonality was computed per sample as the square root of Simpson's diversity index over productive rearrangements. This is the immuneACCESS table as TCRdb keeps it, with only in-frame sequences that have V and J called. A part of the clones is gone; compared with another copy, unresolved V genes explain less than half, and the rest is unexplained. From that table come the V and J calls and clone size; the DNA was used to work out D and trimming. A total of roughly 150,000 clones appear in this sample, roughly 80% of them only once. The ten largest account for about 0.58% of the sample.

This chain joins TRBV5-1 to TRBJ1-2; TRBD1 aligns with 9 central bases. The clonotype was recovered from a man in his fifties or sixties with acute or convalescent COVID-19. Sample: peripheral blood. CDR3 protein: CASSPRGQGALRGYTF. Read as DNA, the sequence is TGCGCCAGCAGCCCCCGGGGACAGGGAGCTTTACGCGGCTACACCTTC.